This is a list of T cell receptor beta chains from one sample in a study of T cells in Graves' hyperthyroidism and ophthalmopathy. TCRdb ran MiXCR on the multiplex PCR reads and lists one entry per CDR3 protein. The top ten hold around 7.7% of the sample, which has fewer than 750,000 distinct CDR3 sequences, approximately 44% seen once. Specimen: peripheral blood or thyroid tissue (not recorded which). These receptors were collected from a woman aged 18-30 years with Graves' hyperthyroidism. Both conserved end residues are part of each CDR3. The order of the fields is clone size, D gene, J gene, V gene, CDR3 DNA, CDR3 protein. A D gene is named only where the DNA matches it firmly. Part of the rows lack a size; the others show once, few, many or a class for expanded clones.

clone_size: NA; d_call: TRBD1; j_call: TRBJ1-6; v_call: TRBV7-2; cdr3_nt: TGTGCCAGCAGCTTAGAGCCAGCGGGACAGTCGTCACCCCTCCACTTT; cdr3_aa: CASSLEPAGQSSPLHF
clone_size: NA; d_call: TRBD1; j_call: TRBJ1-2; v_call: TRBV10-3; cdr3_nt: TGTGCCAGCAGGGGGCGAGAGAACTATGGCTACACCTTC; cdr3_aa: CASRGRENYGYTF
clone_size: NA; d_call: NA; j_call: TRBJ2-7; v_call: TRBV15; cdr3_nt: TGTGCCACCAGCAGTTACAGACAGGTCCACGAGCAGTACTTC; cdr3_aa: CATSSYRQVHEQYF
clone_size: few; d_call: NA; j_call: TRBJ2-7; v_call: TRBV19; cdr3_nt: TGTGCCAGTAGTACCAGGGTGAGCGACGAGCAGTACTTC; cdr3_aa: CASSTRVSDEQYF
clone_size: NA; d_call: NA; j_call: TRBJ1-1; v_call: TRBV7-6; cdr3_nt: TGTGCCAGCAGCCGACTGGGGGCGAACACTGAAGCTTTCTTT; cdr3_aa: CASSRLGANTEAFF
clone_size: few; d_call: TRBD2; j_call: TRBJ2-1; v_call: TRBV11-2; cdr3_nt: TGTGCCAGCAGCTTAAGTCGGGAGGGCAATGAGCAGTTCTTC; cdr3_aa: CASSLSREGNEQFF
clone_size: few; d_call: TRBD2; j_call: TRBJ2-6; v_call: TRBV6-2/TRBV6-3; cdr3_nt: TGTGCCAGCAGTTACCTTCGGACTAGCGGGATCGGGGCCAACGTCCTGACTTTC; cdr3_aa: CASSYLRTSGIGANVLTF
clone_size: NA; d_call: TRBD1; j_call: TRBJ1-2; v_call: TRBV10-3; cdr3_nt: TGTGCCATCACCCCGGGACAGGGGAGCTATGGCTACACCTTC; cdr3_aa: CAITPGQGSYGYTF
clone_size: NA; d_call: NA; j_call: TRBJ2-1; v_call: TRBV20-1; cdr3_nt: TGCAGTGCTAGTGGGGGGACTTTTCAGACTAATGAGCAGTTCTTC; cdr3_aa: CSASGGTFQTNEQFF
clone_size: once; d_call: NA; j_call: TRBJ2-3; v_call: TRBV20-1; cdr3_nt: TGCAGTGCCGGTAGCGGTCTTTTAGATACGCAGTATTTT; cdr3_aa: CSAGSGLLDTQYF
clone_size: NA; d_call: TRBD1; j_call: TRBJ1-5; v_call: TRBV29-1; cdr3_nt: TGCAGCGTAGTGACAGGGGATCAGCCCCAGCATTTT; cdr3_aa: CSVVTGDQPQHF
clone_size: NA; d_call: NA; j_call: TRBJ1-2; v_call: TRBV20-1; cdr3_nt: TGCAGTGGCAGGGCAAGGGGCTATGGCTACACCTTC; cdr3_aa: CSGRARGYGYTF
clone_size: many; d_call: TRBD1; j_call: TRBJ1-6; v_call: TRBV19; cdr3_nt: TGTGCCAGTAGTCTCGGGACAGTCGCCCCTCTCCTCCACTTT; cdr3_aa: CASSLGTVAPLLHF
clone_size: NA; d_call: NA; j_call: TRBJ1-1; v_call: TRBV2; cdr3_nt: TGTGCCAGCAGCTCCCCCTGGGGGGGGAGTAACACTGAAGCTTTCTTT; cdr3_aa: CASSSPWGGSNTEAFF
clone_size: few; d_call: TRBD2; j_call: TRBJ2-2; v_call: TRBV12-3/TRBV12-4; cdr3_nt: TGTGCCAGCAGTTTCCAAATTTCAGCGGGAGTTTCCGGGGAGCTGTTTTTT; cdr3_aa: CASSFQISAGVSGELFF
clone_size: few; d_call: TRBD1; j_call: TRBJ1-2; v_call: TRBV13; cdr3_nt: TGTGCCAGCAGCCCATTTACCGGGACAGGGGACGGCTACACCTTC; cdr3_aa: CASSPFTGTGDGYTF
clone_size: NA; d_call: TRBD2; j_call: TRBJ2-5; v_call: TRBV7-6; cdr3_nt: TGTGCCAGCAGCCCTGAGCTAGTAGCGGGAGATGTAAAGACCCAGTACTTC; cdr3_aa: CASSPELVAGDVKTQYF
clone_size: NA; d_call: NA; j_call: TRBJ1-1; v_call: TRBV20-1; cdr3_nt: TGCAGTGCTAGGGGTTCGGGAGGCGACACTGAAGCTTTCTTT; cdr3_aa: CSARGSGGDTEAFF
clone_size: NA; d_call: TRBD1; j_call: TRBJ1-2; v_call: TRBV9; cdr3_nt: TGTGCCAGCGCCCGTACAGGGGGCTCTGGAAACACCTTC; cdr3_aa: CASARTGGSGNTF
clone_size: NA; d_call: NA; j_call: TRBJ1-2; v_call: TRBV29-1; cdr3_nt: TGCAGCGTTGACCAGGGTCCGGGCAGTAACTATGGCTACACCTTC; cdr3_aa: CSVDQGPGSNYGYTF
clone_size: few; d_call: NA; j_call: TRBJ1-5; v_call: TRBV19; cdr3_nt: TGTGCCAGTAGCCCCGTCCCCGCTGGGGGGGCTGGGCAGCCCCAGCATTTT; cdr3_aa: CASSPVPAGGAGQPQHF
clone_size: many; d_call: NA; j_call: TRBJ1-2; v_call: TRBV12-5; cdr3_nt: TGTGCTAGTGGTTTGGGACAGTTTGGCTACACCTTC; cdr3_aa: CASGLGQFGYTF
clone_size: many; d_call: TRBD1; j_call: TRBJ2-7; v_call: TRBV10-3; cdr3_nt: TGTGCCATAACCCGGGACAGGGGTACCCACGAGCAGTACTTC; cdr3_aa: CAITRDRGTHEQYF
clone_size: NA; d_call: NA; j_call: TRBJ1-5; v_call: TRBV20-1; cdr3_nt: TGCAGTGCTTGGGACAAGCTGGGACCTCCGGAGCATTTT; cdr3_aa: CSAWDKLGPPEHF
clone_size: once; d_call: NA; j_call: TRBJ2-1; v_call: TRBV24-1; cdr3_nt: TGTGCCACCAGTGACTCCGGCCGGGTGCAGTTCTTC; cdr3_aa: CATSDSGRVQFF
clone_size: many; d_call: TRBD1; j_call: TRBJ2-7; v_call: TRBV6-1; cdr3_nt: TGTGCCAGCAGTTTCCGGGACAGGGATTACGAGCAGTACTTC; cdr3_aa: CASSFRDRDYEQYF
clone_size: many; d_call: TRBD2; j_call: TRBJ2-5; v_call: TRBV19; cdr3_nt: TGTGCCAGTAGACCCGGCGGGGGTTGGGAAGAGACCCAGTACTTC; cdr3_aa: CASRPGGGWEETQYF
clone_size: NA; d_call: TRBD1; j_call: TRBJ1-2; v_call: TRBV5-4; cdr3_nt: TGTGCCAGCAGCCTGACAGGGTCGTTGGGCTACACCTTC; cdr3_aa: CASSLTGSLGYTF
clone_size: NA; d_call: TRBD2; j_call: TRBJ2-2; v_call: TRBV20-1; cdr3_nt: TGCAGTGCTGGGCCGACTAGCGGGGGAAACACCGGGGAGCTGTTTTTT; cdr3_aa: CSAGPTSGGNTGELFF
clone_size: many; d_call: NA; j_call: TRBJ1-3; v_call: TRBV9; cdr3_nt: TGTGCCAGCAGCGTAGTAGCCGACTCTGGAAACACCATATATTTT; cdr3_aa: CASSVVADSGNTIYF